This T cell receptor beta chain is drawn from a study of cytomegalovirus exposure and HLA in healthy donors listed by TCRdb under 2017. Context from the whole study: In an earlier analysis of roughly 500 of the donors, about 270 Gb of sequence data and approximately 120 million unique TCR beta sequences from 150 million to 200 million T cells were reported. Class I and class II HLA loci were covered by the typing at four-digit resolution. In the later analysis, no new phenotypic data were used to find candidate immune exposures; instead, reliance was placed on TCR beta sequences and their occurrence across donors. Along with the approximately 700-subject first cohort, a separate validation cohort of around 120 different subjects was used. Four to six DR-DQ haplotypes were handled as single units for association and clustering, since linkage in the cohort was strong. The T cell repertoires of under 700 subjects were profiled by immunosequencing and related to cytomegalovirus serostatus. On average, roughly 240,000 unique TCR beta nucleotide sequences were sequenced per donor among some 420 genotyped donors of the cohort, with approximately 18% of those sequences being non-productive. An early release covering about 600 HLA-typed donors comprised approximately 290 gigabases of sequencing data and approximately 85 million unique TCR sequences. Donor age, sex, ethnicity and CMV serostatus were compiled together with the repertoire data. In a later analysis, previously published TCR beta repertoires from about 640 donors were re-analyzed and high-resolution HLA genotyping was added so that TCR occurrence patterns could be studied. Typing coverage varied by locus: roughly 620-630 donors for A, B, C, DRB1 and DQB1; roughly 520 for DQA1; nearly 610 for DPA1; approximately 470 for DPB1. Among the roughly 430 genotyped donors, under 90% belonged to the genetic ancestry cluster associated with self-reported Caucasian donors. Every discovery cohort repertoire had been produced on one sequencing platform. In an earlier analysis of several hundred of the donors, high-throughput TCR beta sequencing was used to judge whether each TCR beta V gene segment behaved as functional or pseudogenic. High-throughput TCR immunosequencing, statistical association of individual TCRs with disease status, and machine learning were combined to predict cytomegalovirus infection status. A later genetic analysis took genome-wide SNP genotypes for about 65% of the 666 donors and used that subset as a discovery cohort. The study aimed to test whether cataloging public T cell receptors could reveal signatures of past pathogen exposure.

This clone was detected a few times. What this receptor recognizes is not known. No base quality information exists; no much larger clone differs at one position. Broader findings and caveats from the paper: The authors suggested that the approach could potentially be generalized to other disease states and immunological phenotypes. A later analysis reported that several top co-occurrence clusters appeared linked to parvovirus B19, influenza, CMV and Epstein-Barr virus. In vitro tests confirmed that three of the cytomegalovirus-associated TCR beta chains recognize cytomegalovirus antigens. A group of highly shared sequence variants was considered likely to be a technical artifact of the sequencing pipeline. A later genetic analysis reported fewer N-insertions in productive TCRs among donors in an Asian-associated ancestry cluster than the roughly 700-donor mean. A total of 150 to 200 TCR beta chains were listed by the study as associated with cytomegalovirus. A later genetic analysis associated a missense DCLRE1C variant with V-gene and J-gene trimming of TCR beta chains, and an independent cohort replicated the association. The 87-base-pair reads could not distinguish some IMGT-functional V segments, including TRBV6-2 and TRBV6-3, so those segments were excluded. According to a later analysis, most CMV-associated TCR beta chains appeared to be HLA-restricted, and the HLA associations seemed to be driven largely by CMV exposure. Across donors, most TCR sequences were observed very rarely, whereas some public TCRs were present in many individuals. In both the original and validation cohorts, the classifier was reported to diagnose cytomegalovirus status with high specificity and sensitivity. The cohort was sequenced for TCR beta chains only, and without alpha or paired-chain data the features that could be detected were limited. Correlated functional status among segregating V segments might reflect linkage disequilibrium, but an unknown experimental factor could not be ruled out. A further reported finding was that TCR beta sequences accurately predicted the HLA-A and HLA-B alleles for most subjects in the first cohort. In a later analysis, around 17,000 TCR beta sequences were associated with specific HLA alleles at a false discovery rate of 0.05. Because some donors lacked HLA typing at each locus, the association tests relied only on the typed subset. Because counts were too low, some 17 rarely observed V segments, including chromosome 9 orphons, were left out of the earlier analysis of over 550 of the donors. The only immune exposure information available for the cohort was CMV serostatus. Sequencing depth was assumed to be roughly uniform across donors in the presence/absence analyses, though that assumption may not hold. In a later analysis, TCR association rates were found to vary across HLA loci, with the most associated TCRs seen for DRB1 alleles and the fewest for HLA-C alleles. When HLA alleles, especially DR and DQ, strongly co-occurred, attributing TCR associations to individual alleles was difficult. In an earlier analysis of more than 450 of the donors, most TCR beta V segments were observed in productive rearrangements about 87% or about 30% of the time, broadly matching IMGT annotations. Compared with equally common non-associated chains, HLA-associated TCR beta chains in a later analysis were more clonally expanded and had lower generation probabilities.

The library came from the immunoSEQ multiplex PCR assay. For the multiplex PCR, a mixture combining 60 forward primers for TCR Vbeta segments and 13 reverse primers for TCR Jbeta segments was used. The CDR3 region of rearranged TCR beta genes was amplified from genomic DNA with a multiplex PCR assay. Amplified TCR beta libraries were sequenced as 87-base-pair reads on the Illumina HiSeq System. The paper's processing steps were these. A later analysis tallied roughly 78 million unique TCR beta chains across the roughly 610 repertoires, and 10 million to 11 million of those chains were shared by two or more donors. Raw reads were error-corrected and collapsed into unique sequences by a nearest-neighbor algorithm in which closely related sequences were merged to remove PCR and sequencing errors. V, D and J gene segments were assigned by aligning CDR3 sequences to IMGT reference sequences. For a sequence to be retained, a match of at least six nucleotides to both a V gene segment and a J gene segment was required. Rearrangements were called productive when the CDR3 lacked stop codons and stayed in frame with V and J; all others were non-productive. CDR3 was defined by IMGT convention, running from the second conserved V-encoded cysteine to the conserved J-encoded phenylalanine. In an earlier analysis of roughly 580 of the donors, sequences lacking an unambiguous match to a single V gene segment were excluded. In an earlier analysis of 500 to 750 of the donors, V segments were called functional above 56.7% productive rearrangements and were called segregating when the between-donor standard deviation exceeded 5%. A statistical classification framework was built for diagnosing cytomegalovirus status from the catalog of TCR beta chain sequences. A later analysis assigned V and J genes by comparing TCR nucleotide sequences with IMGT/GENE-DB human TR gene sequences. Using the TCRdist pipeline, a later analysis assigned CDR3 sequences along with most-parsimonious VDJ recombination scenarios. A later analysis defined each TCR beta chain by its CDR3 amino acid sequence plus V-gene family, and excluded reads lacking a unique V-gene family. In a later analysis, approximately 640 highly shared, low-generation-probability nucleotide sequences were removed to address suspected cross-contamination and a sequencing artifact. In a later analysis, a clonal expansion index was calculated for each public chain from normalized within-repertoire ranks of inferred template counts. In a later analysis, generation probabilities were computed with a VDJ recombination model fitted to out-of-frame rearrangements, and the resulting probabilities were checked against IGoR. In a later analysis, TCR-TCR, TCR-HLA and TCR-CMV co-occurrence was scored with hypergeometric tests, and a repertoire-size bias correction was applied to TCR pairs. To estimate false discovery rates, a later analysis permuted the HLA or CMV assignments 20 times. A later analysis grouped co-occurring TCRs with DBSCAN, adding TCRdist sequence similarity when clustering within HLA-allele-positive subsets. Repertoires with fewer than 30,000 or more than 120,000 public chains were left out of co-occurrence clustering, as were a handful of repertoires with anomalous nucleotide sharing. As stored in TCRdb, this immuneACCESS dataset retains in-frame rearrangements with V and J assigned. A fraction of the clones does not appear; measured against another copy, unresolved V genes explain less than half of the discrepancy, and the remainder lacks a known reason. V and J calls and clone size come straight from that table; D and trimming were deduced from the DNA. The table for this sample lists around 100,000 clones; 76% of them were counted only once. The ten largest account for roughly 4.9% of the sample.

V is trimmed back by 0 bases and J by 3 bases, and the junction contains 3 bases that no gene match accounts for. The CDR3 goes from the cysteine to the phenylalanine over 15 residues. Just CDR3 DNA is preserved here, 45 bases in frame from base 1. Sequences MNHNS (CDR1) and SASEGT (CDR2) are obtained from the germline V gene. The cohort was made up of several hundred healthy bone marrow donors. Cohort members were all nominally healthy when sampled, although unrecorded immune exposures were likely present. The donor tested CMV seropositive and was one of the 289 seropositive cohort members. Each donor provided a peripheral blood sample, and peripheral blood mononuclear cells were used for TCR beta sequencing. Genomic DNA was extracted from the blood cell samples with the Qiagen DNeasy Blood Extraction Kit.

This TCR was recovered from a woman aged 18-29 years in good health and CMV-seropositive. This chain is built from TRBV6-1 and TRBJ2-7; 9 bases in between match TRBD1. The sample was PBMCs. The DNA sequence is TGTGCCAGCAGTGAAGCTACAGGGGGCGTCTACGAGCAGTACTTC. Its amino acids are CASSEATGGVYEQYF.